This TCR beta chain was recovered during a study of T cell responses to AZD1222 COVID-19 vaccine. The CDR3 has 16 residues. CDR1 LGHDT and CDR2 YNNKEL come from the germline V gene (reference sequence). With 1 base clipped from V and 7 bases from J, the junction kept 9 bases outside the gene matches. This table comes from immunoSEQ multiplex PCR, and its TCRdb copy is limited to in-frame clones, with some not included. The data show nearly 200,000 clones, with 85% to 95% seen just once and 1% held by the top ten. Pooling covered second doses at about 4 or about 12 weeks. The chain employs TRBV3-1 (or the pseudogene TRBV3-2) and TRBJ1-4; TRBD1 matches 7 bases. This sequence originates from an adult who received the AZD1222 COVID-19 vaccine. The source was peripheral blood, collected 28 days after the second AZD1222 dose. CDR3 sequence: CASSQVRQGVGEKLFF. The CDR3 DNA is TGTGCCAGCAGCCAAGTGAGGCAGGGGGTCGGTGAAAAACTGTTTTTT.